The present T cell receptor beta chain was sequenced within a study of blood T cell repertoires in COVID-19 (dated by TCRdb to between 2020 and 2021). General notes on the study: Samples from collaborators originated in the United States, Italy and Spain and spanned both the acute and convalescent phases of COVID-19. The material from the prospective study consisted of cDNA or gDNA derived from T cells, B-cell-depleted T cells, or PBMCs. Deeply sampled blood TCRbeta repertoires from subjects exposed to, actively infected with, or recovered from COVID-19 were included in the dataset. The repertoires were made available in a free public database intended to serve as a resource for research on the immune response to SARS-CoV-2. Samples were obtained from the ongoing ImmuneRACE study (first 160 participants) and from 950 to 1,500 subjects provided by 6 global collaborators. Nearly every sample came with metadata listing a de-identified subject ID, COVID-19 status, age in years and sex. Where HLA class I and class II types were available, the types were taken from metadata supplied by the sample provider, not from assay-based typing. The full study reports these points: The amount of clinical and demographic metadata varied by source and participant and was provided uncurated.

This clone came up a few times. What antigen it recognizes has not been identified. Nothing much larger sits one base from this clone, and base qualities are not available. V lost 2 bases and J lost 6 bases, and the count of bases not matched to a germline gene is 1. The CDR3 contains 13 residues, cysteine and valine counted. Kept here is only the CDR3 DNA, which spans 39 bases and is read in frame from base 1. Looking up the germline V gene yields CDR1 SGHTA and CDR2 FQGNSA. The immunoSEQ Assay, a bias-controlled multiplex PCR, was used to amplify TCRbeta CDR3 regions from genomic DNA. On the study's bioinformatics: The number of nucleated cells in each sample was estimated from the amplification of reference gene primers within the assay. To quantify the absolute abundance of each unique TCRbeta CDR3 rearrangement, sequence reads were collapsed and filtered. For each sample, productive Simpson clonality was calculated as the square root of Simpson's diversity index over productive rearrangements. Imported from immuneACCESS, the table was reduced by TCRdb to in-frame sequences with V and J called. These copies leave out some clones; in studies compared against another copy, an unresolved V gene accounts for under half, and the cause of the remainder is not known. From that table come the V and J calls and clone size; the DNA was used to work out D and trimming. Counted in this sample were 250,000 to 300,000 clones; around 90% of them appeared once. The ten largest clones take up 0.99% of the sample.

Another Seattle source contributed samples from volunteer blood donors who had recovered from COVID-19. Each collaborating institution followed its own protocols to collect whole blood in K2EDTA tubes. For TCRbeta analysis, collaborator samples were shipped as frozen whole blood, as isolated PBMCs, or as DNA extracted from either sample type. This TCR derives from a woman aged 40 to 49 who had recovered from COVID-19. In this chain, TRBV7-2 is recombined with TRBJ2-7, and 10 junctional nucleotides match TRBD1. The sequenced sample consisted of peripheral blood. CDR3 region: CASSLWTGGEQYV. The DNA is TGTGCCAGCAGCTTATGGACAGGGGGCGAGCAGTACGTC.